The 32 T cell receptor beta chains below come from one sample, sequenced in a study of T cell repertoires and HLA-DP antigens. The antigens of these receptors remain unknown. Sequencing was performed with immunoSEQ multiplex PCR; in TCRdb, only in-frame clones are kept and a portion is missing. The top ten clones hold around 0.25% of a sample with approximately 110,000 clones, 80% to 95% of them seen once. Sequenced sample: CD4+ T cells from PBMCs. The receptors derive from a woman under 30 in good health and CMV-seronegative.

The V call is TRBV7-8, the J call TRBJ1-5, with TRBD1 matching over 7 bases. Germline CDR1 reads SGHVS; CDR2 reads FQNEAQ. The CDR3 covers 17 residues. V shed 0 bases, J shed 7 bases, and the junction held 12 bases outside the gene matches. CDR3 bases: TGTGCCAGCAGCTTAGCGCTCTTCGGGACAGAGGGACAGCCCCAGCATTTT. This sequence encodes CASSLALFGTEGQPQHF.

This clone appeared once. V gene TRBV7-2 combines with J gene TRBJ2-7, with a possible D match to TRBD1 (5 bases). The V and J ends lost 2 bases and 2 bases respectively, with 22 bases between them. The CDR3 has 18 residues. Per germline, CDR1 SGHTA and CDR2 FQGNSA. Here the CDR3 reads CASSLFAGIGSSAYEQYF. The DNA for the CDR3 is TGTGCCAGCAGCTTATTCGCAGGGATCGGGTCTTCGGCCTACGAGCAGTACTTC.

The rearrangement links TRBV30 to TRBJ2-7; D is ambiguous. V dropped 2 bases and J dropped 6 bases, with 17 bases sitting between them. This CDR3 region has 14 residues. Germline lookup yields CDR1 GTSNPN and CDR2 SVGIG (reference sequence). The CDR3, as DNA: TGTGCCTGGAGTCGTGTTTTTGAGTCGGGCGAGCAGTACTTC. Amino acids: CAWSRVFESGEQYF.

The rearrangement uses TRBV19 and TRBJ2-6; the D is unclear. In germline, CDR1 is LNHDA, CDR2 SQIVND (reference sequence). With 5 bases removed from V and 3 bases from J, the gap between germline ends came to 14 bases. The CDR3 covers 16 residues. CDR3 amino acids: CASSPQGFNGANVLTF. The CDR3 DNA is TGTGCCAGTAGTCCGCAAGGGTTTAATGGGGCCAACGTCCTGACTTTC.

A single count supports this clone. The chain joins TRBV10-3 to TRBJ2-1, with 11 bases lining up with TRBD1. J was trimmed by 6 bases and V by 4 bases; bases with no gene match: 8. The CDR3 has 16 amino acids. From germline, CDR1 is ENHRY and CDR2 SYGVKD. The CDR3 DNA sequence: TGTGCCATCAGTGGGGGGACAGGGGGAAACGTCAATGAGCAGTTCTTC. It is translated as CAISGGTGGNVNEQFF.

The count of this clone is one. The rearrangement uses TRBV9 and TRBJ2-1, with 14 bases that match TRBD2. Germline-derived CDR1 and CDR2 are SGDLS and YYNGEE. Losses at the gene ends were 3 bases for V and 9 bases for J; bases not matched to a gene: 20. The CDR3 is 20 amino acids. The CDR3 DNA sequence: TGTGCCAGCAGCGCTAGGGTCTCCGGGACTAGCGGGAGTTCCTACGGTGAGCAGTTCTTC. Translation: CASSARVSGTSGSSYGEQFF.

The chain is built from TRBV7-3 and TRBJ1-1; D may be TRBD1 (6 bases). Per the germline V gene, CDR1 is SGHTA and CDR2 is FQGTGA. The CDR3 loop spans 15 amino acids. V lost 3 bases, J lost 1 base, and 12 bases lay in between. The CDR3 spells CASSLRGSGNTEAFF. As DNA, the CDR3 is TGTGCCAGCAGCTTGAGGGGGTCGGGGAACACTGAAGCTTTCTTT.

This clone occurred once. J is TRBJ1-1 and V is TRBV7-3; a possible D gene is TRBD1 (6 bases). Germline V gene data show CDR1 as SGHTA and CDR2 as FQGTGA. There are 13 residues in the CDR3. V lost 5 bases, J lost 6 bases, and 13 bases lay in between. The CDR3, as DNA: TGTGCCAGCAGCCCGAGACAGGCGGCTGAAGCTTTCTTT. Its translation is CASSPRQAAEAFF.

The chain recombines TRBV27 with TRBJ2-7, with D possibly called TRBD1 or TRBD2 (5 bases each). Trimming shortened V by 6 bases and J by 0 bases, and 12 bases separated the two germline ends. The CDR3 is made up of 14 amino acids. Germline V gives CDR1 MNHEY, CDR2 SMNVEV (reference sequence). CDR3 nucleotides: TGTGCCAGCAGGTCCCCAGGGAGCTCCTACGAGCAGTACTTC. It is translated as CASRSPGSSYEQYF.

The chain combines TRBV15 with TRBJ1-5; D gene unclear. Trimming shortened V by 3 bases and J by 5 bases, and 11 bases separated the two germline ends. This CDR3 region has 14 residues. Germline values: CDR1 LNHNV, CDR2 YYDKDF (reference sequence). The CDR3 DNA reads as TGTGCCACCAGCAGGGTCATAAGGTATCAGCCCCAGCATTTT. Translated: CATSRVIRYQPQHF.

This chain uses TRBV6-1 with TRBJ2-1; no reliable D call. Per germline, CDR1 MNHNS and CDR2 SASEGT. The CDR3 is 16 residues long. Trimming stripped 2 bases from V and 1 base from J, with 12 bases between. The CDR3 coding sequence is TGTGCCAGCAGTGAATTCCACGGATCGTCCTACAATGAGCAGTTCTTC. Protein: CASSEFHGSSYNEQFF.

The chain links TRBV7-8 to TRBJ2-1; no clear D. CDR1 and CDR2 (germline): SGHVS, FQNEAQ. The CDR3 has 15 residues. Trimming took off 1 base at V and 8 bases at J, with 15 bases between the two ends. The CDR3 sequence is CASSLDAKGTDEQFF. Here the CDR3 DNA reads TGTGCCAGCAGCTTAGACGCCAAAGGTACGGATGAGCAGTTCTTC.

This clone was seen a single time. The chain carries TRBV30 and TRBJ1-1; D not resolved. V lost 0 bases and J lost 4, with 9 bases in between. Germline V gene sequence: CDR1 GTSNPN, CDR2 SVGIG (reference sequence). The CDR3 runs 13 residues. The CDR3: CAWSVVGSTEAFF. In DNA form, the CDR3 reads TGTGCCTGGAGTGTAGTAGGGAGCACTGAAGCTTTCTTT. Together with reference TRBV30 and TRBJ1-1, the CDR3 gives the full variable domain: SQTIHQWPATLVQPVGSPLSLECTVEGTSNPNLYWYRQAAGRGLQLLFYSVGIGQISSEVPQNLSASRPQDRQFILSSKKLLLSDSGFYLCAWSVVGSTEAFFGQGTRLTVV.

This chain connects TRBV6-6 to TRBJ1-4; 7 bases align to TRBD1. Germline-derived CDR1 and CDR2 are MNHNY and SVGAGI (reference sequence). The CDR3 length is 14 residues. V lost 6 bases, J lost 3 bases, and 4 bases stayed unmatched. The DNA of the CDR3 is TGTGCCAGCAGGCCAGGGGGGGCTAATGAAAAACTGTTTTTT. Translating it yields CASRPGGANEKLFF.

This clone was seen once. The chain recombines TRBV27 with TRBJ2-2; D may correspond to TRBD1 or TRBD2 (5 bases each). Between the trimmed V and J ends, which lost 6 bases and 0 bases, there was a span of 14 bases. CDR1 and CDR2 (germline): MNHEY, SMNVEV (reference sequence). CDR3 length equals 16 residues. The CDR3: CASSPQGRTNTGELFF. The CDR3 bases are TGTGCCAGCAGCCCTCAGGGACGAACGAACACCGGGGAGCTGTTTTTT.

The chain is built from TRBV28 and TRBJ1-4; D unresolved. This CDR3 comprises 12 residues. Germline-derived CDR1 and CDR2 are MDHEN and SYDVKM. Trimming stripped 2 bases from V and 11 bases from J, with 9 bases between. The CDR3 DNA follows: TGTGCCAGCAGTTTAGGTCAGCCCAAACTGTTTTTT. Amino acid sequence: CASSLGQPKLFF.

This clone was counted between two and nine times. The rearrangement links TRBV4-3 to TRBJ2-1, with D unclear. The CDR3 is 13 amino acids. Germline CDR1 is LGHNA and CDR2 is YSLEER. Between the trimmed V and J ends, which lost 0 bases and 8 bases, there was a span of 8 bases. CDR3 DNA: TGCGCCAGCAGCCAAGACGGCTGGTATGAGCAGTTCTTC. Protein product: CASSQDGWYEQFF.

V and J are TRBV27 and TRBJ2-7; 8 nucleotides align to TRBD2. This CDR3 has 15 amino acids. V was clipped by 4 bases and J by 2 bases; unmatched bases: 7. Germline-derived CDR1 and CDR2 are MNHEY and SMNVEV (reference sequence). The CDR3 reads CASSYQGGRPYEQYF. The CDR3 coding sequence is TGTGCCAGCAGTTATCAGGGCGGGAGGCCCTACGAGCAGTACTTC.

CDR3 nucleotide sequence: TGTGCCAGTAGTTTCCCGGGGAACACCGGGGAGCTGTTTTTT. Encoded protein: CASSFPGNTGELFF. This sequence joins TRBV19 and TRBJ2-2; D is unclear. Germline lookup yields CDR1 LNHDA and CDR2 SQIVND (reference sequence). There are 14 residues in the CDR3. Trimming removed 5 bases from V and 1 base from J, with 8 bases in between.

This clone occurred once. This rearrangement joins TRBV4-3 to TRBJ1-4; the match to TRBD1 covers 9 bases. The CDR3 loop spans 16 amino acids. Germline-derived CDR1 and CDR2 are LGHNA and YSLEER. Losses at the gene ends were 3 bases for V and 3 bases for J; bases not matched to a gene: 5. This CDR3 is CASSQGQGAANEKLFF. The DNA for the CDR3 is TGCGCCAGCAGCCAGGGACAGGGCGCTGCTAATGAAAAACTGTTTTTT.

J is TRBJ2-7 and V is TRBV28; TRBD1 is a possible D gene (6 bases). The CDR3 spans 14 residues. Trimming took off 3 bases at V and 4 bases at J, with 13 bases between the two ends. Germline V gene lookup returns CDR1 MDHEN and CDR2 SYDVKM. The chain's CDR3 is CASSLTGVKYEQYV. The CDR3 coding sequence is TGTGCCAGCAGTTTGACAGGCGTTAAATACGAGCAGTACGTC.

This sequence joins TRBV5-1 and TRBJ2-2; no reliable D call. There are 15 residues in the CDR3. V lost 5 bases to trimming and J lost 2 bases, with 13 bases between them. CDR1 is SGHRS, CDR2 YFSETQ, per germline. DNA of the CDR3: TGCGCCAGCAGGATGGCTACCGTCAACACCGGGGAGCTGTTTTTT. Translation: CASRMATVNTGELFF.

The CDR3 loop is CASSYGQGPYEQYF. In DNA, the CDR3 is TGTGCCAGCAGTTACGGTCAGGGGCCCTACGAGCAGTACTTC. The chain recombines TRBV6-6 with TRBJ2-7; a possible D gene is TRBD1 (6 bases). The germline CDR1 and CDR2 sequences are MNHNY and SVGAGI (reference sequence). V gave up 2 bases and J gave up 2 bases, with 10 bases separating them. This CDR3 contains 14 residues.

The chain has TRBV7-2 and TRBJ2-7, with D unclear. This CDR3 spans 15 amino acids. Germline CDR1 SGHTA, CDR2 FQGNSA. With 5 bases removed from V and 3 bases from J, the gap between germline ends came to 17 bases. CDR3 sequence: CASSKTELSYYEQYF. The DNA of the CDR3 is TGTGCCAGCAGCAAAACAGAACTTTCTTACTACGAGCAGTACTTC.

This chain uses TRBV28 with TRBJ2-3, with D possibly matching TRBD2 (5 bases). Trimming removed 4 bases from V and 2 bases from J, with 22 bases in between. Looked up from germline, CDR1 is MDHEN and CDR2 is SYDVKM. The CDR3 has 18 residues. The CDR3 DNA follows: TGTGCCAGCAGTTACGCCCTAGGACGGGATCAATCCACAGATACGCAGTATTTT. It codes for CASSYALGRDQSTDTQYF.

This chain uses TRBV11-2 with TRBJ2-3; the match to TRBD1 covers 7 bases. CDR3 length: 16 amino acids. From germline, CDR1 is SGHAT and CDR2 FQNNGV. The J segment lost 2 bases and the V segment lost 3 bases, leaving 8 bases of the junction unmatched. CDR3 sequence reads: CASSFNGDRITDTQYF. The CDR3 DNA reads TGTGCCAGCAGCTTTAACGGGGACAGAATCACAGATACGCAGTATTTT.

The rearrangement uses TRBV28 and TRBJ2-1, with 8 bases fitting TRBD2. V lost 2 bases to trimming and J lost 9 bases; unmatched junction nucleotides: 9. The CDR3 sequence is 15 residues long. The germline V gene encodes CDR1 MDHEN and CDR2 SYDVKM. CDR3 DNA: TGTGCCAGCAGTTTAACGATCCCCGGGACTAGTGAGCAGTTCTTC. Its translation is CASSLTIPGTSEQFF.

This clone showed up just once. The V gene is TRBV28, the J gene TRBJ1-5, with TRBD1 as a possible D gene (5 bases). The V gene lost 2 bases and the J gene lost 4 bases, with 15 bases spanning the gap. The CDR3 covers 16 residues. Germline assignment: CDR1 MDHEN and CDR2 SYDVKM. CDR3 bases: TGTGCCAGCAGTTTAGGGGGACTAGTTACTAATCAGCCCCAGCATTTT. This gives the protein CASSLGGLVTNQPQHF.

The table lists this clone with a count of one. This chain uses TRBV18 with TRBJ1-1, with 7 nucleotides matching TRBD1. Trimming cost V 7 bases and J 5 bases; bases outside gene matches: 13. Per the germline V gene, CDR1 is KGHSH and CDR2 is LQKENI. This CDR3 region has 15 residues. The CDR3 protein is CASLMGQTGLTEAFF. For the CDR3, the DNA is TGTGCCAGCTTAATGGGACAGACGGGGTTGACTGAAGCTTTCTTT.

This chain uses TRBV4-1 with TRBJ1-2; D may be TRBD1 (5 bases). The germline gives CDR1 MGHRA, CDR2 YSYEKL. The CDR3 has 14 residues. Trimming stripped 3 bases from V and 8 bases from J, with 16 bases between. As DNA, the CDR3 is TGCGCCAGCAGCCACCCCATTGAGGGGCCCGGCTACACCTTC. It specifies CASSHPIEGPGYTF.

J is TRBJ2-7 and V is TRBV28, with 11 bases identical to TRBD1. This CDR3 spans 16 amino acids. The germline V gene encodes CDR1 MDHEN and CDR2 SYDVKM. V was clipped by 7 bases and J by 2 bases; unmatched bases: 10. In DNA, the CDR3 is TGTGCCAGCACCCAAGGGGGGACAGGGGGACCCTACGAGCAGTACTTC. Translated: CASTQGGTGGPYEQYF.

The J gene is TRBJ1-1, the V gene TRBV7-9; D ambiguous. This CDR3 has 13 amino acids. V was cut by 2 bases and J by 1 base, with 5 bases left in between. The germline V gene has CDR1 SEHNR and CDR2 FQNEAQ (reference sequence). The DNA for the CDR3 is TGTGCCAGCAGCTTACAGGCGAACACTGAAGCTTTCTTT. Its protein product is CASSLQANTEAFF. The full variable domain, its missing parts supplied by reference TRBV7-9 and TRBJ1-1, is DTGVSQNPRHKITKRGQNVTFRCDPISEHNRLYWYRQTLGQGPEFLTYFQNEAQLEKSRLLSDRFSAERPKGSFSTLEIQRTEQGDSAMYLCASSLQANTEAFFGQGTRLTVV.